Listed below are T cell receptor beta chains from one sample, sequenced in a study of T cell responses to AZD1222 COVID-19 vaccine. The method was immunoSEQ multiplex PCR; TCRdb's version includes in-frame clones alone and lacks a portion of them. The table has about 68,000 clones, approximately 80% seen once. The material was peripheral blood, obtained on day 0 of AZD1222 vaccination. The receptors derive from an adult in good health. Both conserved end residues are part of each CDR3. A D gene is named only where the DNA matches it firmly. Some rows mark clone size as missing; the rest say once, few, many or name a class of expanded clone.

d_gene,abundance,v_gene,j_gene,CDR3aa,CDR3nt
-,once,TRBV20-1,TRBJ2-7,CSARYSTEQYF,TGCAGTGCTAGATACAGTACCGAGCAGTACTTC
TRBD2,once,TRBV6-2/TRBV6-3,TRBJ2-1,CASSRGGEPNEQFF,TGTGCCAGCAGTCGCGGGGGAGAGCCCAATGAGCAGTTCTTC
-,-,TRBV12-3/TRBV12-4,TRBJ2-1,CASSQRYEQFF,TGTGCCAGCAGTCAAAGATATGAGCAGTTCTTC
TRBD1,-,TRBV5-4,TRBJ1-4,CASSAGQGYPNEKLFF,TGTGCCAGCAGCGCGGGACAGGGCTATCCTAATGAAAAACTGTTTTTT
-,-,TRBV6-2/TRBV6-3,TRBJ2-1,CASSYPTWRIGLNEQFF,TGTGCCAGCAGTTACCCTACATGGCGGATTGGACTCAATGAGCAGTTCTTC
-,-,TRBV10-1,TRBJ1-3,CASSDGGPGNTIYF,TGCGCCAGCAGTGATGGCGGGCCTGGAAACACCATATATTTT
-,-,TRBV30,TRBJ1-5,CAWSVQEDQPQHF,TGTGCCTGGAGTGTACAAGAGGATCAGCCCCAGCATTTT
-,-,TRBV5-1,TRBJ2-3,CASSSVSTDTQYF,TGCGCCAGCAGCTCGGTCAGCACAGATACGCAGTATTTT
TRBD1,-,TRBV7-9,TRBJ1-3,CASSQDRISGNTIYF,TGTGCCAGCAGCCAGGACAGGATCTCTGGAAACACCATATATTTT
-,-,TRBV19,TRBJ1-6,CASTRFGQGRSSYNSPLHF,TGTGCCAGTACCCGTTTCGGGCAGGGCCGCAGCTCCTATAATTCACCCCTCCACTTT
-,-,TRBV10-1,TRBJ2-3,CASSEGLEAFTDTQYF,TGCGCCAGCAGTGAGGGTTTAGAGGCCTTCACAGATACGCAGTATTTT
-,-,TRBV11-3,TRBJ2-3,CASSEDSHTDTQYF,TGTGCCAGCAGCGAGGACAGCCACACAGATACGCAGTATTTT
-,-,TRBV14,TRBJ1-2,CASSQVRGRSASGYTF,TGTGCCAGCAGCCAAGTTCGTGGCAGGAGCGCTTCTGGCTACACCTTC
-,-,TRBV7-9,TRBJ1-5,CASSPLNQPQHF,TGTGCCAGCAGCCCCCTAAATCAGCCCCAGCATTTT
-,-,TRBV6-5,TRBJ2-7,CASSYRAGGYEQYF,TGTGCCAGCAGTTACCGGGCGGGTGGGTACGAGCAGTACTTC
TRBD2,-,TRBV2,TRBJ2-3,CASKAGGSTDTQYF,TGTGCCAGCAAGGCGGGAGGGAGCACAGATACGCAGTATTTT
-,-,TRBV6-2/TRBV6-3,TRBJ1-6,CASSRDIFAYNSPLHF,TGTGCCAGCAGCCGGGACATTTTTGCCTATAATTCACCCCTCCACTTT
-,-,TRBV10-3,TRBJ1-6,CAISGGNNSPLHF,TGTGCCATCAGTGGGGGAAATAATTCACCCCTCCACTTT
TRBD1,-,TRBV28,TRBJ1-1,CASSLWDRENTEAFF,TGTGCCAGCAGTTTATGGGACAGGGAGAACACTGAAGCTTTCTTT
-,-,TRBV5-1,TRBJ1-1,CASRSPPNTEAFF,TGCGCCAGCAGATCGCCACCGAACACTGAAGCTTTCTTT
-,-,TRBV4-1,TRBJ1-4,CASSQDGGGLNEKLFF,TGCGCCAGCAGCCAAGATGGTGGGGGGCTGAATGAAAAACTGTTTTTT
TRBD2,-,TRBV9,TRBJ2-3,CASSVGAGGTDTQYF,TGTGCCAGCAGCGTAGGGGCGGGGGGCACAGATACGCAGTATTTT
TRBD1,few,TRBV6-5,TRBJ1-1,CASSPQGVPAEAFF,TGTGCCAGCAGTCCTCAGGGGGTTCCGGCTGAAGCTTTCTTT
TRBD1,-,TRBV27,TRBJ1-4,CATRQGEEKLFF,TGTGCCACCAGACAGGGCGAAGAAAAACTGTTTTTT
-,-,TRBV19,TRBJ2-3,CASSSAGSTDTQYF,TGTGCCAGTAGTAGCGCGGGGAGCACAGATACGCAGTATTTT
-,-,TRBV7-8,TRBJ1-2,CASSGSRVFNYGYTF,TGTGCCAGCAGCGGGTCCCGGGTCTTTAACTATGGCTACACCTTC
-,-,TRBV19,TRBJ1-1,CASSYRENTEAFF,TGTGCCAGTAGCTACAGGGAGAACACTGAAGCTTTCTTT
-,-,TRBV11-2,TRBJ2-5,CASSRELYQETQYF,TGTGCCAGCAGCCGTGAGCTGTACCAAGAGACCCAGTACTTC
-,-,TRBV10-3,TRBJ1-2,CAISALSTNYGYTF,TGTGCCATCAGTGCACTCAGTACTAACTATGGCTACACCTTC
-,-,TRBV6-5,TRBJ2-7,CASSSGMGYEQYF,TGTGCCAGCAGTAGTGGGATGGGGTACGAGCAGTACTTC
-,-,TRBV10-3,TRBJ2-2,CATKGGPDTGELFF,TGTGCCACAAAGGGGGGGCCCGACACCGGGGAGCTGTTTTTT
-,few,TRBV11-2,TRBJ1-6,CASSLEPGSNSPLHF,TGTGCCAGCAGCTTAGAACCGGGATCTAATTCACCCCTCCACTTT
-,-,TRBV30,TRBJ2-1,CAWSAPIRDNEQFF,TGTGCCTGGAGTGCCCCAATTAGGGACAATGAGCAGTTCTTC
-,-,TRBV21-1,TRBJ1-1,CASSKVGGRGANTEAFF,TGTGCCAGCAGCAAAGTAGGGGGACGCGGTGCGAACACTGAAGCTTTCTTT
-,-,TRBV11-3,TRBJ2-3,CASSSGRGRDTQYF,TGTGCCAGCAGCTCGGGGAGGGGGCGAGATACGCAGTATTTT
-,-,TRBV11-2,TRBJ2-5,CASSLATETQYF,TGTGCCAGCAGCTTAGCCACGGAGACCCAGTACTTC
TRBD2,-,TRBV5-6,TRBJ2-1,CASSGSGGAETEQFF,TGTGCCAGCAGCGGGAGCGGGGGGGCCGAAACTGAGCAGTTCTTC
-,-,TRBV13,TRBJ2-5,CASSNPRGGETQYF,TGTGCCAGCAGCAACCCCCGGGGAGGAGAGACCCAGTACTTC
TRBD1,-,TRBV6-6,TRBJ1-5,CASSQDRVFGGNQPQHF,TGTGCCAGCAGTCAGGACAGGGTTTTTGGGGGCAATCAGCCCCAGCATTTT
-,-,TRBV9,TRBJ2-2,CASSVSPWAGQTGELFF,TGTGCCAGCAGCGTTTCCCCCTGGGCAGGTCAAACCGGGGAGCTGTTTTTT
TRBD1,few,TRBV12-5,TRBJ1-1,CASGRGTAEAFF,TGTGCTAGTGGCCGAGGGACAGCTGAAGCTTTCTTT
TRBD2,-,TRBV6-5,TRBJ2-3,CASSFRTSGGGTQYF,TGTGCCAGCAGTTTCCGGACTAGCGGGGGGGGTACGCAGTATTTT
TRBD2,-,TRBV3-1/TRBV3-2,TRBJ2-7,CASSQATSGPSFSYEQYF,TGTGCCAGCAGCCAAGCTACTAGCGGGCCTTCGTTCTCCTACGAGCAGTACTTC
TRBD1,-,TRBV29-1,TRBJ1-3,CSATGDRNTIYF,TGCAGCGCGACAGGGGATCGAAACACCATATATTTT
-,-,TRBV19,TRBJ2-6,CASSIGSGANVLTF,TGTGCCAGTAGTATCGGCTCTGGGGCCAACGTCCTGACTTTC
-,-,TRBV5-1,TRBJ2-3,CASSLPSSSDTQYF,TGCGCCAGCAGCTTACCTTCTAGCTCTGATACGCAGTATTTT
-,-,TRBV7-6,TRBJ1-1,CASSLGRGRSSSTEAFF,TGTGCCAGCAGCTTAGGAAGGGGCCGGAGCTCCAGCACTGAAGCTTTCTTT
-,-,TRBV2,TRBJ2-5,CASTRVETQYF,TGTGCCAGCACACGTGTCGAGACCCAGTACTTC
-,-,TRBV6-1,TRBJ2-1,CASSEGSGRPYEQFF,TGTGCCAGCAGTGAAGGCTCGGGACGGCCTTATGAGCAGTTCTTC
-,-,TRBV15,TRBJ2-7,CATSLMGTYEQYF,TGTGCCACCAGCCTGATGGGAACCTACGAGCAGTACTTC
-,-,TRBV11-2,TRBJ2-3,CASTGLKVGTDTQYF,TGTGCCAGCACCGGTCTGAAGGTGGGCACAGATACGCAGTATTTT
TRBD1,-,TRBV27,TRBJ1-5,CASSPGQGYSSNQPQHF,TGTGCCAGCAGTCCCGGACAGGGTTATTCTAGCAATCAGCCCCAGCATTTT
-,-,TRBV29-1,TRBJ2-6,CSVLGHQRSGANVLTF,TGCAGCGTTCTGGGACACCAACGCTCGGGGGCCAACGTCCTGACTTTC
TRBD1,-,TRBV19,TRBJ1-1,CASSMGQLNTEAFF,TGTGCCAGTAGTATGGGACAGTTGAACACTGAAGCTTTCTTT
-,-,TRBV7-9,TRBJ2-1,CASADRGASSYNEQFF,TGTGCCAGCGCTGACCGGGGGGCTAGCTCCTACAATGAGCAGTTCTTC